These 25 T cell receptor beta chains originate from one sample sequenced in a study of blood T cell repertoires in COVID-19. TCRdb's table, derived via immunoSEQ multiplex PCR, lists solely in-frame clones and lacks some. The sample lists over 400,000 clones; approximately 83% were seen once. Sequencing was done on a sample of peripheral blood. The receptors shown here come from a human donor in a cohort sampled during active COVID-19.

V is TRBV15 and J is TRBJ2-1; D might be TRBD1 (5 bases). The CDR3 consists of 15 residues. With 2 bases removed from V and 2 bases from J, the gap between germline ends came to 10 bases. The germline V gene encodes CDR1 LNHNV and CDR2 YYDKDF (reference sequence). Written as DNA, the CDR3 is TGTGCCACCAGCAGAAGACAGAAGACCTACAATGAGCAGTTCTTC. Its translation is CATSRRQKTYNEQFF. The variable domain in full, completed from reference TRBV15 and TRBJ2-1, reads DAMVIQNPRYQVTQFGKPVTLSCSQTLNHNVMYWYQQKSSQAPKLLFHYYDKDFNNEADTPDNFQSRRPNTSFCFLDIRSPGLGDTAMYLCATSRRQKTYNEQFFGPGTRLTVL.

This chain joins TRBV28 and TRBJ2-7; D is perhaps TRBD1 (5 bases). Trimming removed 5 bases from V and 3 bases from J, with 8 bases in between. The CDR3 covers 12 residues. Germline-derived CDR1 and CDR2 are MDHEN and SYDVKM. The CDR3 DNA follows: TGTGCCAGCAGTCTAGGGGTCTACGAGCAGTACTTC. Its translation is CASSLGVYEQYF. The full variable domain, its missing parts supplied by reference TRBV28 and TRBJ2-7, is DVKVTQSSRYLVKRTGEKVFLECVQDMDHENMFWYRQDPGLGLRLIYFSYDVKMKEKGDIPEGYSVSREKKERFSLILESASTNQTSMYLCASSLGVYEQYFGPGTRLTVT.

The rearrangement links TRBV3-1 (or the pseudogene TRBV3-2) to TRBJ1-2, with a possible D match to TRBD1 (6 bases). V gave up 6 bases and J gave up 5 bases, with 10 bases separating them. Germline V gene sequence: CDR1 LGHDT, CDR2 YNNKEL (reference sequence). The CDR3 runs to 12 residues. CDR3 amino acids: CASRSGEYGYTF. CDR3 nucleotides: TGTGCCAGCAGGTCAGGGGAATATGGCTACACCTTC.

The CDR3 reads CASSSSQFRVERDTQYF. The CDR3 coding sequence is TGTGCCAGTAGTTCCTCCCAGTTTCGGGTCGAGAGAGATACGCAGTATTTT. V is TRBV19 and J is TRBJ2-3; D unclear. The CDR3 loop spans 17 amino acids. CDR1 and CDR2 from the germline V gene are LNHDA and SQIVND (reference sequence). V shed 5 bases and J shed 5 bases, with 23 bases lying between them. The entire variable domain, with the rest obtained from reference TRBV19 and TRBJ2-3, is as follows: DGGITQSPKYLFRKEGQNVTLSCEQNLNHDAMYWYRQDPGQGLRLIYYSQIVNDFQKGDIAEGYSVSREKKESFPLTVTSAQKNPTAFYLCASSSSQFRVERDTQYFGPGTRLTVL.

The count of this clone is one. The genes are TRBV5-8 and TRBJ1-4; the D gene is possibly TRBD1 (6 bases). With 7 bases removed from V and 7 bases from J, the gap between germline ends came to 20 bases. There are 15 residues in the CDR3. From germline, CDR1 is SGHTS and CDR2 YDEGEE. CDR3 DNA: TGTGCCAGCCGAAGGACAGCCCTTTCTTCTGAAAAACTGTTTTTT. Amino acids: CASRRTALSSEKLFF. The full variable domain, its missing parts supplied by reference TRBV5-8 and TRBJ1-4, is EAGVTQSPTHLIKTRGQQATLRCSPISGHTSVYWYQQALGLGLQFLLWYDEGEERNRGNFPPRFSGRQFPNYSSELNVNALELEDSALYLCASRRTALSSEKLFFGSGTQLSVL.

The chain carries TRBV28 and TRBJ1-3, with 8 positions matching TRBD1. V lost 7 bases, J lost 3 bases, and 14 bases stayed unmatched. The CDR3 extends over 17 amino acids. Germline loops: CDR1 MDHEN, CDR2 SYDVKM. CDR3 protein: CASILGMGRGLGNTIYF. The CDR3 region has the DNA TGTGCCAGCATCCTCGGGATGGGCAGGGGGCTTGGAAACACCATATATTTT. Drawing the rest from reference TRBV28 and TRBJ1-3, the complete variable domain is DVKVTQSSRYLVKRTGEKVFLECVQDMDHENMFWYRQDPGLGLRLIYFSYDVKMKEKGDIPEGYSVSREKKERFSLILESASTNQTSMYLCASILGMGRGLGNTIYFGEGSWLTVV.

This clone came up a few times. The rearrangement uses TRBV5-4 and TRBJ2-5, with TRBD2 matching over 7 bases. With 2 bases clipped from V and 2 bases from J, the junction kept 6 bases outside the gene matches. CDR3 size: 15 residues. The germline CDR1 and CDR2 sequences are SGHNT and YYREEE (reference sequence). Here the CDR3 DNA reads TGTGCCAGCAGCTTCCGCAGCGGGAATCAAGAGACCCAGTACTTC. Its translation is CASSFRSGNQETQYF. The full variable domain, completed using reference TRBV5-4 and TRBJ2-5, is ETGVTQSPTHLIKTRGQQVTLRCSSQSGHNTVSWYQQALGQGPQFIFQYYREEENGRGNFPPRFSGLQFPNYSSELNVNALELDDSALYLCASSFRSGNQETQYFGPGTRLLVL.

The rearrangement uses TRBV19 and TRBJ1-1, with D perhaps matching TRBD1 (5 bases). From germline, CDR1 is LNHDA and CDR2 SQIVND (reference sequence). V was trimmed by 5 bases and J by 11 bases, leaving 18 bases between them. CDR3 size: 13 residues. In DNA form, the CDR3 reads TGTGCCAGTAGTTCTTTGCGGGGCGCGAGGGCTTTCTTT. It yields the protein CASSSLRGARAFF.

The chain employs TRBV11-2 and TRBJ2-1, with a weak D call TRBD2 (6 bases). The V and J ends lost 5 bases and 3 bases respectively, with 14 bases between them. The CDR3 totals 15 residues. CDR1 SGHAT and CDR2 FQNNGV come from the germline V gene. CDR3 protein: CASSEGGTIYNEQFF. CDR3 coding DNA: TGTGCCAGCAGCGAGGGAGGCACCATCTACAATGAGCAGTTCTTC.

The V gene is TRBV6-5, the J gene TRBJ1-2; D gene unclear. V was shortened by 6 bases and J by 4 bases, with 9 bases between the two germline ends. The CDR3 is 12 residues long. The germline V gene has CDR1 MNHEY and CDR2 SVGAGI. The CDR3: CASRGSFYGYTF. The CDR3 nucleotides are TGTGCCAGCAGGGGCAGCTTCTATGGCTACACCTTC.

As concerns this clone: The junction does not match germline at one end; this may be a read error. The V call is TRBV7-7, the J call TRBJ2-1; TRBD2 agrees at 8 bases. Looked up from germline, CDR1 is SSHAT and CDR2 is FNYEAQ (reference sequence). The CDR3 totals 13 residues. For the CDR3, the DNA is TGTGCTAGCAGCAAAGCCCCAGCGGGAGATCAGTTCTTC. Translated: CASSKAPAGDQFF.

The chain uses TRBV29-1 and TRBJ2-7, with 8 bases matching TRBD1. CDR1 SQVTM and CDR2 ANQGSEA come from the germline V gene. J lost 4 bases, V lost 4 bases, and 3 bases had no gene match. The CDR3 has 12 residues. The CDR3 loop is CSVVQGAYEQYF. DNA of the CDR3: TGCAGCGTTGTCCAGGGGGCTTACGAGCAGTACTTC.

The rearrangement links TRBV18 to TRBJ2-2, with D perhaps matching TRBD2 (5 bases). Germline values: CDR1 KGHSH, CDR2 LQKENI. Between the trimmed V and J ends, which lost 1 base and 0 bases, there was a span of 21 bases. The CDR3 runs to 20 residues. The CDR3 reads CASSPHEGWTEPANTGELFF. The CDR3 DNA is TGTGCCAGCTCACCACACGAGGGTTGGACGGAGCCCGCGAACACCGGGGAGCTGTTTTTT. Variable domain in full (rest from reference TRBV18 and TRBJ2-2): NAGVMQNPRHLVRRRGQEARLRCSPMKGHSHVYWYRQLPEEGLKFMVYLQKENIIDESGMPKERFSAEFPKEGPSILRIQQVVRGDSAAYFCASSPHEGWTEPANTGELFFGEGSRLTVL.

This clone was detected a few times. This CDR3 is CASSETAGYNSPLHF. The CDR3 region has the DNA TGTGCCAGCAGTGAAACAGCCGGATATAATTCACCCCTCCACTTT. The chain carries TRBV6-1 and TRBJ1-6; D unresolved. V shed 2 bases and J shed 4 bases, with 9 bases lying between them. The CDR3 has 15 residues. Germline lookup yields CDR1 MNHNS and CDR2 SASEGT.

This clone was counted between two and nine times. The CDR3 spells CAFQDSYSNQPQHF. The CDR3 coding sequence is TGTGCCTTTCAGGACAGCTATAGCAATCAGCCCCAGCATTTT. This chain uses TRBV30 with TRBJ1-5; TRBD1 might be the D (6 bases). V lost 7 bases, J lost 0 bases, and 13 bases lay in between. CDR3 size: 14 residues. From germline, CDR1 is GTSNPN and CDR2 SVGIG (reference sequence).

This chain connects TRBV3-1 (or the pseudogene TRBV3-2) to TRBJ2-7; maybe TRBD2 (5 bases). V was clipped by 7 bases and J by 0 bases, with 16 bases between them. The germline gives CDR1 LGHDT, CDR2 YNNKEL (reference sequence). CDR3 length: 15 residues. The CDR3 sequence is CASTEAPGSSYEQYF. The CDR3 DNA is TGTGCCAGCACCGAGGCTCCGGGATCCTCCTACGAGCAGTACTTC.

The genes are TRBV2 and TRBJ1-1; D possibly corresponds to TRBD1 (6 bases). V gave up 2 bases and J gave up 1 base, with 11 bases separating them. The CDR3 is 15 residues long. The germline gives CDR1 SNHLY, CDR2 FYNNEI. This CDR3 reads CASSEYPGANTEAFF. CDR3 coding DNA: TGTGCCAGCAGTGAATATCCAGGGGCGAACACTGAAGCTTTCTTT. The full variable domain, rest sourced from reference TRBV2 and TRBJ1-1, is EPEVTQTPSHQVTQMGQEVILRCVPISNHLYFYWYRQILGQKVEFLVSFYNNEISEKSEIFDDQFSVERPDGSNFTLKIRSTKLEDSAMYFCASSEYPGANTEAFFGQGTRLTVV.

CDR3 in amino acids: CASSHLTGPRASYNEQFF. The CDR3 DNA reads as TGTGCCAGCAGCCACCTGACAGGCCCACGGGCATCCTACAATGAGCAGTTCTTC. The genes are TRBV11-2 and TRBJ2-1; a possible D gene is TRBD1 (6 bases). Trimming left V 5 bases short and J 1 base short, with 21 bases between. Per germline, CDR1 SGHAT and CDR2 FQNNGV. The CDR3 sequence is 18 residues long.

The chain employs TRBV5-1 and TRBJ2-7; TRBD1 is a possible D gene (6 bases). The ends were cut back, 0 bases at V and 3 bases at J, with 13 bases in the middle. Looked up from germline, CDR1 is SGHRS and CDR2 is YFSETQ. The CDR3 is 15 residues long. The CDR3 reads CASSLEGTGNYEQYF. Here the CDR3 DNA reads TGCGCCAGCAGCTTGGAGGGTACAGGGAACTACGAGCAGTACTTC.

This clone was counted a few times. Other DNA sequences in the sample encode the same CDR3. V usage is TRBV27 and J usage is TRBJ2-3; D call uncertain. V lost 3 bases to trimming and J lost 0 bases, with 4 bases between them. Germline values: CDR1 MNHEY, CDR2 SMNVEV (reference sequence). This CDR3 region has 13 residues. For the CDR3, the DNA is TGTGCCAGCAGTTTCCCTAGCACAGATACGCAGTATTTT. As protein: CASSFPSTDTQYF.

The CDR3 sequence is CASSPPGGRVGANVLTF. CDR3 nucleotides: TGTGCCAGCAGTCCCCCCGGTGGGCGGGTCGGGGCCAACGTCCTGACTTTC. The chain combines TRBV28 with TRBJ2-6; TRBD2 might be the D (5 bases). This CDR3 has 17 residues. The germline V gene has CDR1 MDHEN and CDR2 SYDVKM. V was pared by 5 bases and J by 4 bases, with 18 bases between.

The chain employs TRBV9 and TRBJ1-1; D gene uncertain. Germline V gene lookup returns CDR1 SGDLS and CDR2 YYNGEE. This CDR3 has 15 amino acids. The germline V and J ends were trimmed by 3 bases and 4 bases, with 16 bases remaining between them. The CDR3 spells CASSANLRESTEAFF. The CDR3 DNA sequence: TGTGCCAGCAGCGCCAACCTGAGGGAAAGCACTGAAGCTTTCTTT.

The V gene is TRBV27, the J gene TRBJ1-1; 9 positions agree with TRBD1. Germline V CDR1 and CDR2: MNHEY, SMNVEV (reference sequence). The CDR3 runs 15 residues. V lost 5 bases, J lost 4 bases, and 8 bases stayed unmatched. This CDR3 reads CASSRLLTGGTEAFF. CDR3 nucleotide sequence: TGTGCCAGCAGTCGCCTCCTGACAGGGGGCACTGAAGCTTTCTTT.

The chain couples TRBV7-9 to TRBJ1-4, with 7 bases fitting TRBD1. CDR3 size: 14 residues. The germline gives CDR1 SEHNR, CDR2 FQNEAQ (reference sequence). The J segment lost 7 bases and the V segment lost 3 bases, leaving 5 bases of the junction unmatched. The CDR3 nucleotides read TGTGCCAGCAGCTTTTCAGGGGGTGTTGAAAAACTGTTTTTT. Protein sequence: CASSFSGGVEKLFF.

The chain recombines TRBV2 with TRBJ1-6; D unclear. This CDR3 region has 13 residues. Looked up from germline, CDR1 is SNHLY and CDR2 is FYNNEI. Trimming took 7 bases from V and 10 from J, leaving 14 bases between them. The DNA for the CDR3 is TGTGCCAGCAAGGCAGGCCCGGGGTCACCCCTCCACTTT. Protein: CASKAGPGSPLHF. The variable domain in full, with the rest retrieved from reference TRBV2 and TRBJ1-6, is EPEVTQTPSHQVTQMGQEVILRCVPISNHLYFYWYRQILGQKVEFLVSFYNNEISEKSEIFDDQFSVERPDGSNFTLKIRSTKLEDSAMYFCASKAGPGSPLHFGNGTRLTVT.